Detailed here is one T cell receptor (beta chain). The count of this clone is one. Which antigen it targets is not known. The record has no base qualities; no much larger clone is one base away. There are 13 amino acids in the CDR3, from cysteine to phenylalanine inclusive. The retained sequence is limited to the CDR3, 39 bases, with the frame set at the first base. From V the trimming removes 8 bases and from J it removes 3 bases, while the gene matches leave 5 bases of the junction unaccounted for. Reading the germline V gene gives CDR1 SNHLY and CDR2 FYNNEI. This entry belongs to a study of blood T cell repertoires in COVID-19 (TCRdb year 2020). Turning to the overall study: Samples from collaborators originated in the United States, Italy and Spain and spanned both the acute and convalescent phases of COVID-19. The material from the prospective study consisted of cDNA or gDNA derived from T cells, B-cell-depleted T cells, or PBMCs. Deeply sampled blood TCRbeta repertoires from subjects exposed to, actively infected with, or recovered from COVID-19 were included in the dataset. A freely available public database, intended as a resource for researchers studying the immune response to SARS-CoV-2, is where the repertoires were released. The samples were drawn from two sources: the first 160 participants of the ongoing ImmuneRACE study, and 1,254 subjects contributed by 6 global collaborators. The sample metadata nearly always contained a de-identified subject ID, COVID-19 status, age in years and sex. Where HLA class I and class II types were available, the types were taken from metadata supplied by the sample provider, not from assay-based typing. Study-wide conclusions, independent of this receptor: How much clinical and demographic metadata was included differed by source and by participant, and the metadata was provided uncurated.

TCRbeta CDR3 regions were amplified from genomic DNA by means of the immunoSEQ Assay, a bias-controlled multiplex PCR. As for the authors' bioinformatics: The number of nucleated cells in each sample was estimated by amplification of reference gene primers within the assay. To quantify the absolute abundance of each unique TCRbeta CDR3 rearrangement, sequence reads were collapsed and filtered. For each sample, productive Simpson clonality was calculated as the square root of Simpson's diversity index over productive rearrangements. TCRdb stores this immuneACCESS table with in-frame sequences only. Part of the clones is absent; in the studies checked, under half of the shortfall reflects unresolved V genes, and no reason is known for the rest. Clone size and the V and J calls come from that table; the DNA yielded D and trimming. The sample records fewer than 350,000 clones, approximately 90% of which are singletons. The ten largest clones capture roughly 5.1% of the sample.

Whole blood was collected in K2EDTA tubes by collaborating institutions according to the institutions' own protocols. Collaborator samples were shipped for TCRbeta analysis as frozen whole blood, isolated PBMCs, or DNA extracted from either sample type. The material sequenced was peripheral blood. The chain is made from TRBV2 and TRBJ2-3; 7 middle bases align to TRBD2. The clonotype comes from a middle-aged man with acute or convalescent COVID-19. The nucleotide sequence is given as TGTGCCAGCCTAGCGGCGGGGACAGATACGCAGTATTTT. Its protein is CASLAAGTDTQYF.